This TCR beta chain appears in the sequencing data of a study of spatial heterogeneity in lung cancer. TCRdb re-called the 5' RACE reads with MiXCR, one entry per CDR3 protein. The data show 2,500 to 3,000 distinct CDR3 sequences, approximately 49% seen once. As to time point: sample taken at primary tumor resection. Overall study findings and caveats: Expanded intratumoral alpha and beta TCR counts tracked tumor mutation counts.

Germline lookup yields CDR1 LGHDT and CDR2 YNNKEL (reference sequence). After removal of 4 bases from V and 2 bases from J, the junction contained 6 bases not matched to a gene. The CDR3 is made up of 17 amino acids. In the case of this clonotype: No antigen is known for it. This beta chain lies outside the target of a library built for alpha chains; its clone size means little.

The gene calls are TRBV3-1 and TRBJ2-3, with TRBD2 matching 13 bases. This specimen consisted of lung tumor tissue, obtained at surgery. The clonotype originates from a male donor with early-stage non-small cell lung cancer. This chain's CDR3 is CASSLGTSGVTTDTQYF. The CDR3 nucleotides are TGTGCCAGCAGCCTTGGGACTAGCGGGGTAACCACAGATACGCAGTATTTT.